What follows are 24 T cell receptor beta chains derived from one specimen sequenced in a study of blood T cells in healthy people across ages. Using a J-beta primer mix together with a sample-barcoded 5' primer, a second PCR was run for roughly 6 to 12 cycles. Via MiXCR, TCRdb re-called the 5' RACE reads, giving one row per CDR3 protein. The sample consists of about 680,000 distinct CDR3 sequences, around 48% of them appearing once. Sequencing was done on a sample of blood. The receptors here all came from a woman aged 60-75 years in good health.

In its sample, this clonotype was seen a few times. V gene TRBV3-1 combines with J gene TRBJ2-7, with 10 nucleotides matching TRBD2. The CDR3 loop spans 15 amino acids. V lost 3 bases, J lost 3 bases, and 5 bases stayed unmatched. Germline CDR1 reads LGHDT; CDR2 reads YNNKEL (reference sequence). The CDR3 nucleotides are TGTGCCAGCAGCCAGGGACTAGCGTCTTACTACGAGCAGTACTTC. Amino acids: CASSQGLASYYEQYF.

This clonotype has a single count. The rearrangement links TRBV11-2 to TRBJ1-6; 8 bases match TRBD1. The CDR3 is 16 residues long. Germline-derived CDR1 and CDR2 are SGHAT and FQNNGV. With 3 bases clipped from V and 9 bases from J, the junction kept 10 bases outside the gene matches. This chain's CDR3 is CASSLQSGGAGSPLHF. In DNA, the CDR3 is TGTGCCAGCAGCTTGCAATCAGGGGGCGCCGGTTCACCCCTCCACTTT.

Only a few counts were recorded for this clonotype. The chain has TRBV10-3 and TRBJ2-1; D ambiguous. Germline V gene sequence: CDR1 ENHRY, CDR2 SYGVKD. Trimming left V 10 bases short and J 2 bases short, with 15 bases between. The length of the CDR3 is 14 residues. The CDR3 nucleotides are TGTGCCACGCAGCTATTAGGCCCCTACAATGAGCAGTTCTTC. This sequence encodes CATQLLGPYNEQFF.

The chain recombines TRBV6-1 with TRBJ2-5, with 10 bases matching TRBD2. Trimming at V came to 6 bases and at J to 4 bases, leaving 14 bases not matched to a gene. Germline V gene lookup returns CDR1 MNHNS and CDR2 SASEGT. The CDR3 covers 17 residues. CDR3 sequence reads: CASRDLGAGGPRETQYF. The DNA of the CDR3 is TGTGCCAGCAGGGACCTGGGAGCGGGAGGGCCGCGAGAGACCCAGTACTTC.

This clonotype was seen more than once but under ten times. The gene calls are TRBV10-3 and TRBJ2-7; D is ambiguous. Trimming left V 7 bases short and J 5 bases short, with 18 bases between. Germline V gives CDR1 ENHRY, CDR2 SYGVKD. CDR3 size: 14 residues. CDR3 bases: TGTGCCATCACCAGAGAGGATCGAACGGACGAGCAGTACTTC. Its protein is CAITREDRTDEQYF.

The chain is built from TRBV27 and TRBJ2-7; D unclear. This CDR3 is 14 amino acids long. Trimming removed 5 bases from V and 3 bases from J, with 14 bases in between. CDR1 MNHEY and CDR2 SMNVEV come from the germline V gene (reference sequence). CDR3 amino acids: CASSQSKQCYEQYF. The DNA of the CDR3 is TGTGCCAGCAGTCAATCGAAACAGTGCTACGAGCAGTACTTC.

The J gene is TRBJ2-1, the V gene TRBV10-3; the match to TRBD2 covers 10 bases. The J call may not be correct, given that the DNA end is closer to TRBJ2-7. The germline V gene encodes CDR1 ENHRY and CDR2 SYGVKD. There are 15 residues in the CDR3. The CDR3 region is CAIWAGTSDYNEQYF. The CDR3 region has the DNA TGTGCCATCTGGGCAGGGACTAGCGATTACAATGAGCAGTACTTC.

This chain links TRBV18 with TRBJ2-1, with unresolved D. Germline CDR1 and CDR2: KGHSH and LQKENI. The V end was cut by 5 bases, the J end by 6 bases, with 14 bases between. The CDR3 extends over 14 amino acids. The CDR3, as DNA: TGTGCCAGCTCAACCATTAACAGTCTCAATGAGCAGTTCTTC. Protein: CASSTINSLNEQFF.

The gene calls are TRBV3-1 and TRBJ1-2, with 11 bases fitting TRBD1. Trimming removed 4 bases from V and 4 bases from J; junction bases left unmatched: 8. CDR1 LGHDT and CDR2 YNNKEL come from the germline V gene (reference sequence). The CDR3 is 16 residues long. CDR3 in amino acids: CASSPTRTGGAYGYTF. CDR3 coding DNA: TGTGCCAGCAGCCCGACCAGGACAGGGGGCGCCTATGGCTACACCTTC.

This sequence joins TRBV2 and TRBJ1-5; D is possibly TRBD1 (6 bases). V was clipped by 4 bases and J by 12 bases, with 13 bases between them. The CDR3 contains 12 residues. Germline V lookup: CDR1 SNHLY, CDR2 FYNNEI. The chain's CDR3 is CASSAFGDNQHF. CDR3 DNA sequence: TGTGCCAGCAGTGCTTTTGGGGACAACCAGCATTTT.

This clonotype was detected many times. V and J are TRBV2 and TRBJ2-7; TRBD2 matches 8 bases. The CDR3 extends over 15 amino acids. CDR1 and CDR2 from the germline V gene are SNHLY and FYNNEI. Losses at the gene ends were 6 bases for V and 4 bases for J; bases not matched to a gene: 11. The DNA of the CDR3 is TGTGCCAGCAGACCCGACCTAACGGGGGGGTACGAGCAGTACTTC. This encodes CASRPDLTGGYEQYF.

There are a few counts of this clonotype. V gene TRBV20-1 combines with J gene TRBJ2-1; the D is unclear. Germline CDR1 reads DFQATT; CDR2 reads SNEGSKA (reference sequence). The CDR3 extends over 11 amino acids. Trimming removed 6 bases from V and 10 bases from J, with 13 bases in between. CDR3 protein: CSAPAPREQFF. Written as DNA, the CDR3 is TGCAGTGCGCCGGCCCCCCGGGAGCAGTTCTTC.

The chain has TRBV2 and TRBJ2-6, with D unclear. CDR1 SNHLY and CDR2 FYNNEI come from the germline V gene. The CDR3 spans 15 residues. The V end lost 4 bases, the J end lost 0 bases, and 7 bases lay between the germline ends. In DNA, the CDR3 is TGTGCCAGCAGTGTTTCCAGCTCTGGGGCCAACGTCCTGACTTTC. This translates into CASSVSSSGANVLTF.

This chain links TRBV14 with TRBJ2-1; 12 bases are a match to TRBD2. The CDR3 sequence is 14 residues long. The V gene's germline CDR1 is SGHDN and CDR2 FVKESK. Trimming at V came to 0 bases and at J to 15 bases, leaving 6 bases not matched to a gene. This chain's CDR3 is CASSQDWTSGNMFF. The CDR3, as DNA: TGTGCCAGCAGCCAAGATTGGACTAGCGGGAACATGTTCTTC. Full variable domain (missing parts from reference TRBV14 and TRBJ2-1): EAGVTQFPSHSVIEKGQTVTLRCDPISGHDNLYWYRRVMGKEIKFLLHFVKESKQDESGMPNNRFLAERTGGTYSTLKVQPAELEDSGVYFCASSQDWTSGNMFFGPGTRLTVL.

The chain employs TRBV5-1 and TRBJ2-1, with 9 bases lining up with TRBD2. V lost 0 bases and J lost 2; bases outside the gene matches: 3. Germline loops: CDR1 SGHRS, CDR2 YFSETQ. CDR3 length: 16 amino acids. The CDR3 loop is CASSLVTSGAYNEQFF. The DNA of the CDR3 is TGCGCCAGCAGCTTGGTGACTAGCGGAGCCTACAATGAGCAGTTCTTC.

The V call is TRBV9, the J call TRBJ1-6, with a possible D match to TRBD1 (5 bases). Germline V gene sequence: CDR1 SGDLS, CDR2 YYNGEE. V was cut by 3 bases and J by 14 bases, with 24 bases left in between. The CDR3 extends over 16 amino acids. In DNA, the CDR3 is TGTGCCAGCAGCGGCTCAACCGGGGGACTCGGGCGGGCCCTCCACTTT. Protein product: CASSGSTGGLGRALHF.

This clonotype has just a few counts. This chain joins TRBV4-3 and TRBJ2-1; weak D call: TRBD2 (6 bases). The CDR3 contains 16 residues. Germline V lookup: CDR1 LGHNA, CDR2 YSLEER. V was trimmed by 0 bases and J by 7 bases, leaving 16 bases between them. The DNA of the CDR3 is TGCGCCAGCAGCCAAGAGTTGGCGGGACGAAGGAATGAGCAGTTCTTC. The encoded protein is CASSQELAGRRNEQFF.

CDR3 DNA sequence: TGTGCCACCAGCTCCAATCAGGACAGAAAGACCGGGGAGCTGTTTTTT. Translating gives CATSSNQDRKTGELFF. The V and J genes are TRBV15 and TRBJ2-2; a weak D match, TRBD1 (6 bases). V lost 5 bases to trimming and J lost 5 bases, with 18 bases between them. The CDR3 runs 16 residues. Germline CDR1 LNHNV, CDR2 YYDKDF (reference sequence).

This clonotype showed up just a few times. The chain recombines TRBV3-1 with TRBJ2-5; a weak D match, TRBD2 (5 bases). The CDR3 contains 15 residues. Germline V CDR1 and CDR2: LGHDT, YNNKEL (reference sequence). V lost 4 bases to trimming and J lost 3 bases, with 15 bases between them. The CDR3 nucleotides read TGTGCCAGCAGCCTAAGGCCGGGATCCGAAGAGACCCAGTACTTC. Translation gives CASSLRPGSEETQYF.

The chain carries TRBV9 and TRBJ2-4; D may be TRBD2 (5 bases). TRBJ2-7 matches the DNA end more closely, so the J call is doubtful. The CDR3 loop spans 15 amino acids. Germline lookup yields CDR1 SGDLS and CDR2 YYNGEE. The CDR3, as DNA: TGTGCCAGCAGCGTAGGAATAGCGAGCTCCTACGAGCAGTACTTC. Translation: CASSVGIASSYEQYF.

This clonotype was counted only a few times. CDR3 sequence: CASSSPRPTNEKLFF. In DNA, the CDR3 is TGTGCCAGCAGCTCACCCCGTCCAACTAATGAAAAACTGTTTTTT. This chain uses TRBV7-9 with TRBJ1-4, with D hard to call. This CDR3 has 15 amino acids. The germline gives CDR1 SEHNR, CDR2 FQNEAQ (reference sequence). Trimming removed 4 bases at V and 0 bases at J, with 9 bases between.

The chain employs TRBV20-1 and TRBJ2-7; 8 bases fit TRBD2. The CDR3 sequence is 14 residues long. CDR1 and CDR2 from the germline V gene are DFQATT and SNEGSKA (reference sequence). V was pared by 0 bases and J by 3 bases, with 4 bases of the junction left unmatched. In DNA, the CDR3 is TGCAGTGCTAGAGAGACGACTAGCGTCTACGAGCAGTACTTC. Encoded protein: CSARETTSVYEQYF.

This clonotype was seen a few times. The V gene is TRBV27, the J gene TRBJ2-4, with TRBD2 matching over 10 bases. V was clipped by 8 bases and J by 1 base; unmatched bases: 17. Per germline, CDR1 MNHEY and CDR2 SMNVEV (reference sequence). The CDR3 has 19 residues. CDR3: CASSDPGLAGVWAKNIQYF. DNA of the CDR3: TGTGCCAGCTCCGACCCGGGGCTAGCGGGAGTATGGGCCAAAAACATTCAGTACTTC.

This clonotype was observed a handful of times. The chain links TRBV29-1 to TRBJ2-5; 8 bases agree with TRBD1. V shed 8 bases, J shed 0 bases, and the junction held 8 bases outside the gene matches. The CDR3 length is 14 residues. Germline V gives CDR1 SQVTM, CDR2 ANQGSEA. The CDR3 region has the DNA TGCAGCTTCGCGGGACAGGCGAACCAAGAGACCCAGTACTTC. Translated: CSFAGQANQETQYF.